This T cell receptor beta chain stems from a study of shared clonotypes between healthy human individuals. Study-wide results and caveats: The study sampled only blood, and tissue repertoires likely differ. A generally larger estimated richness was seen in naive subsets than in memory subsets.

It was around 220 ng DNA, about 30,000 T cell genomes, that sorted-subset replicate PCRs used. This table comes from immunoSEQ multiplex PCR, and its TCRdb copy is limited to in-frame clones, with some not included. The sample lists a few hundred thousand clones, roughly 91% occurring once. Deletions cut 2 bases from V and 0 bases from J, with 7 bases between. This CDR3 contains 14 residues. Germline CDR1 MNHEY, CDR2 SMNVEV (reference sequence). This clone was observed once. Its matching antigen is unknown. Donors included only healthy HIV-negative adults lacking recent acute infections or vaccinations.

Sequenced: memory CD8+ T cells sorted from blood. Specified subset: CD45RO+ cells pooled with CCR7-negative TemRA cells. This TCR was recovered from a man between 18 and 35 years old in good health. This chain uses TRBV27 with TRBJ1-2, with a possible D match to TRBD1 (5 bases). CDR3 sequence (DNA): TGTGCCAGCAGTTTAGGGGGATCTAACTATGGCTACACCTTC. Translated: CASSLGGSNYGYTF.